A single sample is the source of the 8 T cell receptor beta chains below, sequenced in a study of T-cell reconstitution after alpha-beta-depleted transplantation in children listed by TCRdb under 2016. According to the study, the label for this sample's treatment or condition signals: allogeneic hematopoietic cell transplantation with graft depleted of TCRalphabeta T cells and CD19 B cells. Libraries came from PCR. Sequencer: Illumina HiSeq 2500. Molecular barcoding was employed in the preparation of TCR libraries, with unique molecular identifiers being used to normalize TCRbeta repertoire quantification. TCRdb's own reprocessing of the public reads used fastp at Q25 and MiXCR and kept productive beta chains. For every CDR3 protein sequence, its rows merge into one entry that carries the most common genes and DNA. The sample has around 300,000 distinct CDR3 sequences on record, around 10% of them singletons. The top ten hold less than 9% of the sample.

Sample: PBMCs, taken before TCRalphabeta/CD19-depleted stem cell transplant. These receptors were taken from a boy under two years old with acute myeloid leukemia, due to receive a stem cell transplant.

This clonotype was seen at least ten times. This rearrangement joins TRBV7-9 to TRBJ2-1, with D possibly TRBD2 on 5 matching bases. The ends were cut back, 7 bases at V and 5 bases at J, with 12 bases in the middle. Germline values: CDR1 SEHNR, CDR2 FQNEAQ (reference sequence). The CDR3 consists of 13 residues. As DNA, the CDR3 is TGTGCCAGCACCCCTAACGGGAACAATGAGCAGTTCTTC. Amino acids: CASTPNGNNEQFF.

V usage is TRBV12-3 or TRBV12-4 and J usage is TRBJ2-1; the match to TRBD2 covers 16 bases. Trimming took 5 bases from V and 6 from J; bases not matched to a gene: 7. The CDR3 contains 17 residues. CDR3 residues: CASSDSGTSGGANEQFF. DNA for the CDR3: TGTGCCAGCAGTGATTCCGGGACTAGCGGGGGGGCCAATGAGCAGTTCTTC.

In the case of this clonotype: A read error may be the cause here, since a much bigger clone is one base away. The V and J genes are TRBV5-8 and TRBJ1-4; D unresolved. Germline V gives CDR1 SGHTS, CDR2 YDEGEE. The length of the CDR3 is 13 residues. With 2 bases removed from V and 8 bases from J, the gap between germline ends came to 10 bases. The DNA of the CDR3 is TGTGCCAGCAGCTTTACAGTCCCAGAAAAACTGTTTTTT. It is translated as CASSFTVPEKLFF.

In its sample, this clonotype was seen many times. The chain joins TRBV12-3 or TRBV12-4 to TRBJ2-1; 7 bases map to TRBD2. There are 15 residues in the CDR3. V gave up 0 bases and J gave up 13 bases; unmatched junction bases: 12. DNA for the CDR3: TGTGCCAGCAGTTTAGCGAAGTGGGAGGGCCCCTATCAGTTCTTC. Translated, it gives CASSLAKWEGPYQFF.

This clonotype occurred many times. The J gene is TRBJ2-7, the V gene TRBV4-3; D gene ambiguous. Trimming removed 3 bases from V and 0 bases from J, with 9 bases in between. The germline CDR1 and CDR2 sequences are LGHNA and YSLEER. This CDR3 region has 14 residues. The CDR3: CASSQGLSSYEQYF. CDR3 sequence (DNA): TGCGCCAGCAGCCAGGGCCTTAGCTCCTACGAGCAGTACTTC.

This clonotype was seen ten or more times. This rearrangement joins TRBV29-1 to TRBJ1-1; D gene unclear. Trimming cost V 6 bases and J 4 bases, with 0 bases left between them. CDR1 SQVTM and CDR2 ANQGSEA come from the germline V gene. The CDR3 runs 8 residues. CDR3 in amino acids: CSVTEAFF. In nucleotides, the CDR3 is TGCAGCGTCACTGAAGCTTTCTTT.

In its sample, this clonotype was seen many times. The chain employs TRBV12-3 or TRBV12-4 and TRBJ1-1; D not resolved. The V and J ends lost 6 bases and 7 bases respectively, with 9 bases between them. The CDR3 length is 11 residues. The CDR3 DNA is TGTGCCAGCAGGTCTCACGTTGAAGCTTTCTTT. Protein product: CASRSHVEAFF.

The sample holds a few counts of this clonotype. V is TRBV5-1 and J is TRBJ2-5; D may match TRBD1 or TRBD2 (5 bases each). CDR1 is SGHRS, CDR2 YFSETQ, per germline. Between the trimmed V and J ends, which lost 1 base and 4 bases, there was a span of 14 bases. CDR3 length: 15 amino acids. The CDR3 reads CASSLTGTQGETQYF. The DNA for the CDR3 is TGCGCCAGCAGCTTGACCGGGACCCAAGGAGAGACCCAGTACTTC.